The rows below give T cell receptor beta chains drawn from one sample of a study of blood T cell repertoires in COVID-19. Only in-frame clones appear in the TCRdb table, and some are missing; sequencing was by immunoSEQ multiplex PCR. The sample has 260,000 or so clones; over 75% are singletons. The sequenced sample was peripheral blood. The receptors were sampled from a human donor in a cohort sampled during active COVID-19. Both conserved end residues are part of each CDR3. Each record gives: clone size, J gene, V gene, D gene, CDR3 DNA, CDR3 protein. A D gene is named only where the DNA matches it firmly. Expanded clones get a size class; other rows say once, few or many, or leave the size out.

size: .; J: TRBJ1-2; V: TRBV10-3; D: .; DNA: TGTGCCATCAGTGATCAGGGGTCTGGCTATGGCTACACCTTC; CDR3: CAISDQGSGYGYTF
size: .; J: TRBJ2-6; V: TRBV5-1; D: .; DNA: TGCGCCAGCAGCTCCGTCGGGATCCCAGGGGCCAACGTCCTGACTTTC; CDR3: CASSSVGIPGANVLTF
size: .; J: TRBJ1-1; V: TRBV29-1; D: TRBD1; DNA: TGCAGCGTTCCGGGACAGGGGGCCGTTGAAGCTTTCTTT; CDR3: CSVPGQGAVEAFF
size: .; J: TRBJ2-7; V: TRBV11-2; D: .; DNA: TGTGCCAGCAGCTTAGGGCAGGTAAAAAAATACGAGCAGTACTTC; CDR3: CASSLGQVKKYEQYF
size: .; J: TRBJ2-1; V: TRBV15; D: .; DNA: TGTGCCACCAGCAGGCAGGGTGGGGTTCGGGATGAGCAGTTCTTC; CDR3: CATSRQGGVRDEQFF
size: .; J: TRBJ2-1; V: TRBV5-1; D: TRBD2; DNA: TGCGCCAGCAGCTTGGGTGGCACTAGCGGGAGCAAGAATGAGCAGTTCTTC; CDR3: CASSLGGTSGSKNEQFF
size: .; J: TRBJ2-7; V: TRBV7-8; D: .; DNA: TGTGCCAGCAGCCCCCACAGGGTTACATCCTCCTACGAGCAGTACTTC; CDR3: CASSPHRVTSSYEQYF
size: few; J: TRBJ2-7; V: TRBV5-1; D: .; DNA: TGCGCCAGCAGTCGGGACAACCACGAGCAGTACTTC; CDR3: CASSRDNHEQYF
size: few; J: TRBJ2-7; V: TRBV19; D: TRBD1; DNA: TGTGCCAGTAGTATAAGCGCCGGGACAGGGTTTTACGAGCAGTACTTC; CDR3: CASSISAGTGFYEQYF
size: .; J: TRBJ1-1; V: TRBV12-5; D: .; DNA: TGTGCTAGTGGTTTGGCCATTCGTTTGCGGGGTGACACTGAAGCTTTCTTT; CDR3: CASGLAIRLRGDTEAFF
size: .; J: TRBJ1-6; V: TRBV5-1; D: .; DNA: TGCGCCAGCAGCTTAGCGGGGGTTGATTCACCCCTCCACTTT; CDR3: CASSLAGVDSPLHF
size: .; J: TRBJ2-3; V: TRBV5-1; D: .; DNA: TGCGCCAGCAGCTTGGAGGGGACTAGCACAGATACGCAGTATTTT; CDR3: CASSLEGTSTDTQYF
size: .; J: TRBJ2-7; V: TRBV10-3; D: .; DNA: TGTGCCATTCTTCAGGGCCAGGGATCCTACGAGCAGTACTTC; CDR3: CAILQGQGSYEQYF
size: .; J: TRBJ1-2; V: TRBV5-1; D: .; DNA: TGCGCCAGCAGCTCCGGGGAGTTGGGTGGCTACACCTTC; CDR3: CASSSGELGGYTF
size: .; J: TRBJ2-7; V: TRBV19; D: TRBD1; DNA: TGTGCCAGTAGTAGGACAGGGGGCGAGCAGTACTTC; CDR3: CASSRTGGEQYF
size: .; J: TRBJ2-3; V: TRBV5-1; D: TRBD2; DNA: TGCGCCAGCAGCTCTAGCGGGAGCACAGATACGCAGTATTTT; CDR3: CASSSSGSTDTQYF
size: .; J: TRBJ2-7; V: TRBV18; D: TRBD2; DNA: TGTGCCAGCTCACCGACTAGCGGGTCCCCCTACGAGCAGTACTTC; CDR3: CASSPTSGSPYEQYF
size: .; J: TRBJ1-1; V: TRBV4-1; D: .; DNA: TGCGCCAGCAGCCAAGGCAGGGAGGTCAGAAAAGCTTTCTTT; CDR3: CASSQGREVRKAFF
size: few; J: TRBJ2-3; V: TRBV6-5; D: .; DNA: TGTGCCACCTATCAACAGGAGAGCACAGATACGCAGTATTTT; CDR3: CATYQQESTDTQYF
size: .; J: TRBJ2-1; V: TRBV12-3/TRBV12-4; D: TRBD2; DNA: TGTGCCAGCAGTCACGGACTAGCCCATGAGCAGTTCTTC; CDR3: CASSHGLAHEQFF
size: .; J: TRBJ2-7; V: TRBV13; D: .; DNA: TGTGCCAGCAGCCATCGTTCGGGACTGGATCCCTACGAGCAGTACTTC; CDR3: CASSHRSGLDPYEQYF
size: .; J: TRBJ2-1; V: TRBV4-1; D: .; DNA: TGCGCCAGCAGCCGCATCCCCGGGTCTATTAGTAGTGAGCAGTTCTTC; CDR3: CASSRIPGSISSEQFF